Listed below are T cell receptor beta chains from one sample, sequenced in a study of T cells in Graves' hyperthyroidism and ophthalmopathy. TCRdb reprocessed the multiplex PCR reads with MiXCR, giving one entry per CDR3 protein. Here the sample spans 550,000 to 700,000 distinct CDR3 sequences, roughly 14% being singletons. The sequencing input was blood. These receptors were taken from a woman between 40 and 55 years old with Graves' ophthalmopathy. The CDR3 runs from the conserved cysteine through the conserved F or W. Each record gives: clone size, D gene, V gene, J gene, CDR3 length, CDR3 DNA, CDR3 protein. D genes are given only for firm matches. Not every row has a clone size; where given, it reads once, few, many or a size class.

many	TRBD2	TRBV19	TRBJ2-3	19	TGTGCCAGTAGTGCCGAGCTCCCGGGACTAGGAGGGGCAACAGATACGCAGTATTTT	CASSAELPGLGGATDTQYF
-	TRBD1	TRBV12-3/TRBV12-4	TRBJ1-5	22	TGTGCCAGCAGTTTCCGGGTTTCGGGTGTGACAGGGGGCCATCTCGGCAATCAGCCCCAGCATTTT	CASSFRVSGVTGGHLGNQPQHF
-	-	TRBV4-1	TRBJ1-1	13	TGCGCCAGCAGCCGAGGAGACGCCACTGAAGCTTTCTTT	CASSRGDATEAFF
many	-	TRBV28	TRBJ2-2	19	TGTGCCAGCAGTTTCCGGGCCGGGGCCAGGGGTGGGGTCACCGGGGAGCTGTTTTTT	CASSFRAGARGGVTGELFF
-	-	TRBV19	TRBJ1-5	13	TGTGCCAGTAGCCACGACTACTCATGGCCCCAGCATTTT	CASSHDYSWPQHF
-	-	TRBV30	TRBJ1-2	11	TGTGCCTGGAGGTGGGGCGTCGGCTACACCTTC	CAWRWGVGYTF
-	-	TRBV6-2/TRBV6-3	TRBJ1-2	18	TGTGCCAGCAGTTACACAGCCGGGCCCGGGGTCCTTAACTATGGCTACACCTTC	CASSYTAGPGVLNYGYTF
-	-	TRBV27	TRBJ2-2	16	TGTGCCAGCAGTTTTCTCCAGCGGTCGAACACCGGGGAGCTGTTTTTT	CASSFLQRSNTGELFF
-	-	TRBV28	TRBJ1-1	12	TGTGCCACCACAGGGTCGAATATTGAAGCTTTCTTT	CATTGSNIEAFF
many	TRBD1	TRBV30	TRBJ1-5	14	TGTGCCTGGAGTGGGACAGGGGGCTTTCAGCCCCAGCATTTT	CAWSGTGGFQPQHF
many	-	TRBV28	TRBJ2-3	14	TGTGCCAGCAGTTCCTTGAGCAGCACAGATACGCAGTATTTT	CASSSLSSTDTQYF
few	-	TRBV6-1	TRBJ2-7	17	TGTGCCAGCAGTGAAGCGGGCCAATTCGGCGACTCCTACGAGCAGTACTTC	CASSEAGQFGDSYEQYF
-	-	TRBV10-2	TRBJ1-1	13	TGCGCCAGCAGAGACACGGCGGTTCCTGAAGCTTTCTTT	CASRDTAVPEAFF
many	-	TRBV12-5	TRBJ2-7	13	TGTGCTAGTGGTTTGTCCCCCAGCTACGAGCAGTACTTC	CASGLSPSYEQYF
-	TRBD1	TRBV18	TRBJ1-1	15	TGTGCCAGCTCACCCCCGACAGGGATGAACACTGAAGCTTTCTTT	CASSPPTGMNTEAFF
many	-	TRBV20-1	TRBJ2-7	14	TGCAGTGCGAGATCAAACCAAGGGGACTACGAGCAGTACTTC	CSARSNQGDYEQYF
many	-	TRBV9	TRBJ2-7	16	TGTGCCAGCAGCCCCCAGGGGACCCACAACGGCTACGAGCAGTACTTC	CASSPQGTHNGYEQYF